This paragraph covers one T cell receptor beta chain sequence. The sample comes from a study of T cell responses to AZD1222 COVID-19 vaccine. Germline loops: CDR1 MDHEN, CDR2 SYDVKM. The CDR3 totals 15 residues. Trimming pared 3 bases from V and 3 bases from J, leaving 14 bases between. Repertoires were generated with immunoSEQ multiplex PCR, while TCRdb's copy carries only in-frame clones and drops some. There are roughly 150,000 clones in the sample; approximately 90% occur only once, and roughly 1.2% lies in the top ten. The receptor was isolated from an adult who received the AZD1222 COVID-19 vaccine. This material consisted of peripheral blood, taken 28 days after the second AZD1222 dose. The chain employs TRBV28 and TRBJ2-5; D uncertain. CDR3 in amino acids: CASSFSRKLKETQYF. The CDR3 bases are TGTGCCAGCAGTTTTAGCAGGAAATTAAAAGAGACCCAGTACTTC. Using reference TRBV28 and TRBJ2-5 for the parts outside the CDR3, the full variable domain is DVKVTQSSRYLVKRTGEKVFLECVQDMDHENMFWYRQDPGLGLRLIYFSYDVKMKEKGDIPEGYSVSREKKERFSLILESASTNQTSMYLCASSFSRKLKETQYFGPGTRLLVL.